A single sample is the source of the 32 T cell receptor beta chains below, sequenced in a study of T cell responses to AZD1222 COVID-19 vaccine. Produced via immunoSEQ multiplex PCR; TCRdb's table is partial and in-frame only. The table includes about 83,000 clones, 85% to 90% detected once. The material was peripheral blood, obtained on day 0 of AZD1222 vaccination. All receptors derive from an adult in good health.

This clone was recorded once. The V gene is TRBV12-3 or TRBV12-4, the J gene TRBJ1-5, with D uncertain. V was pared by 3 bases and J by 2 bases, with 5 bases between. This CDR3 is built from 13 residues. CDR3 coding DNA: TGTGCCAGCAGTTTCCCAGGCAATCAGCCCCAGCATTTT. Amino acids: CASSFPGNQPQHF.

The chain recombines TRBV6-2 or TRBV6-3 with TRBJ2-1; tentatively, D is TRBD2 (6 bases). Germline assignment: CDR1 MNHEY and CDR2 SVGEGT. V was shortened by 6 bases and J by 1 base, with 22 bases between the two germline ends. The CDR3 extends over 18 amino acids. The CDR3 DNA reads TGTGCCAGCAGCCAAGGGCTTTTTCGGGGACTTTCCTACAATGAGCAGTTCTTC. Protein: CASSQGLFRGLSYNEQFF.

The chain couples TRBV10-3 to TRBJ2-3; tentatively, D is TRBD1 (5 bases). The CDR3 loop spans 16 amino acids. The V end was cut by 8 bases, the J end by 2 bases, with 20 bases between. Per the germline V gene, CDR1 is ENHRY and CDR2 is SYGVKD. The CDR3 bases are TGTGCCATCCAGGACGCCATGACAGCAACCACAGATACGCAGTATTTT. Translating it yields CAIQDAMTATTDTQYF.

The chain uses TRBV28 and TRBJ1-5; TRBD1 matches at 7 bases. The V gene end was trimmed by 1 base and the J gene end by 2 bases; junction bases not matched to a gene: 5. Germline V gene lookup returns CDR1 MDHEN and CDR2 SYDVKM. The CDR3 is 16 residues long. DNA of the CDR3: TGTGCCAGCAGTTTATTAGGGGGCGCCGGCAATCAGCCCCAGCATTTT. Translated: CASSLLGGAGNQPQHF.

This chain links TRBV5-6 with TRBJ2-1; D is perhaps TRBD1 (6 bases). This CDR3 is built from 14 residues. In germline, CDR1 is SGHDT, CDR2 YYEEEE. Trimming pared 3 bases from V and 12 bases from J, leaving 19 bases between. CDR3 loop: CASSWVGPGGGQFF. The CDR3 DNA is TGTGCCAGCAGCTGGGTGGGCCCTGGGGGCGGGCAGTTCTTC. Drawing the rest from reference TRBV5-6 and TRBJ2-1, the complete variable domain is DAGVTQSPTHLIKTRGQQVTLRCSPKSGHDTVSWYQQALGQGPQFIFQYYEEEERQRGNFPDRFSGHQFPNYSSELNVNALLLGDSALYLCASSWVGPGGGQFFGPGTRLTVL.

V gene TRBV2 combines with J gene TRBJ2-5; D remains ambiguous. V was pared by 3 bases and J by 0 bases, with 8 bases between. The CDR3 runs 14 residues. Germline assignment: CDR1 SNHLY and CDR2 FYNNEI. CDR3 residues: CASSDQPYQETQYF. In DNA, the CDR3 is TGTGCCAGCAGTGATCAACCGTACCAAGAGACCCAGTACTTC.

The chain links TRBV24-1 to TRBJ2-7, with D unclear. The germline gives CDR1 KGHDR, CDR2 SFDVKD. This CDR3 is built from 14 residues. The V and J ends lost 2 bases and 0 bases respectively, with 7 bases between them. CDR3: CATSDSGSSYEQYF. The DNA for the CDR3 is TGTGCCACCAGTGATTCCGGCAGCTCCTACGAGCAGTACTTC.

V gene TRBV5-4 combines with J gene TRBJ2-3, with D possibly being TRBD1 (6 bases). The CDR3 length is 15 residues. Germline CDR1 is SGHNT and CDR2 is YYREEE (reference sequence). V was shortened by 1 base and J by 1 base, with 10 bases between the two germline ends. DNA for the CDR3: TGTGCCAGCAGCTTGTTCGCAGGGGGCACAGATACGCAGTATTTT. Translation gives CASSLFAGGTDTQYF.

The V and J genes are TRBV11-2 and TRBJ1-4; no firm D call. Per germline, CDR1 SGHAT and CDR2 FQNNGV. The CDR3 extends over 15 amino acids. V lost 5 bases and J lost 3, with 13 bases in between. CDR3 in amino acids: CASSDRETSNEKLFF. The CDR3 coding sequence is TGTGCCAGCAGCGATCGAGAAACCTCTAATGAAAAACTGTTTTTT.

The chain joins TRBV25-1 to TRBJ1-4; TRBD1 matches 7 bases. Germline V gene data show CDR1 as MGHDK and CDR2 as SYGVNS. The CDR3 is made up of 13 amino acids. After removal of 9 bases from V and 7 bases from J, the junction contained 8 bases not matched to a gene. In DNA, the CDR3 is TGTGCCAGTTCGACAGGGAGGGCTGAAAAACTGTTTTTT. This gives the protein CASSTGRAEKLFF. Looking up the rest from reference TRBV25-1 and TRBJ1-4 gives the full variable domain: EADIYQTPRYLVIGTGKKITLECSQTMGHDKMYWYQQDPGMELHLIHYSYGVNSTEKGDLSSESTVSRIRTEHFPLTLESARPSHTSQYLCASSTGRAEKLFFGSGTQLSVL.

The V gene is TRBV6-2 or TRBV6-3, the J gene TRBJ2-2; D may be TRBD2 (5 bases). V lost 4 bases and J lost 6, with 18 bases in between. CDR1 and CDR2 (germline): MNHEY, SVGEGT. The CDR3 is 16 residues long. The chain's CDR3 is CASSWRPGLSAGELFF. The CDR3 coding sequence is TGTGCCAGCAGTTGGCGGCCAGGCCTTAGCGCCGGGGAGCTGTTTTTT.

The V gene is TRBV11-2, the J gene TRBJ1-2; the D gene is possibly TRBD1 (5 bases). This CDR3 comprises 19 residues. Germline loops: CDR1 SGHAT, CDR2 FQNNGV. Trimming stripped 4 bases from V and 4 bases from J, with 28 bases between. The CDR3 DNA follows: TGTGCCAGCAGCTCTTGGCTCTCAAGGGACGCTCAGGGAGGCTATGGCTACACCTTC. It yields the protein CASSSWLSRDAQGGYGYTF.

This clone was picked up one time. The DNA of the CDR3 is TGTGCCATCAGTGGCGTACCGGGGATGGGGGCTGGGGACAATGAGCAGTTCTTC. Encoded protein: CAISGVPGMGAGDNEQFF. The chain employs TRBV10-3 and TRBJ2-1; tentatively, D is TRBD1 (6 bases). V dropped 4 bases and J dropped 5 bases, with 24 bases sitting between them. The germline V gene encodes CDR1 ENHRY and CDR2 SYGVKD. The CDR3 is 18 residues long.

For the CDR3, the DNA is TGTGCCAGCAAGGGTACGGAATTATTGAACACTGAAGCTTTCTTT. This codes for CASKGTELLNTEAFF. The V gene is TRBV27, the J gene TRBJ1-1; D is ambiguous. The germline gives CDR1 MNHEY, CDR2 SMNVEV (reference sequence). The length of the CDR3 is 15 residues. V shed 7 bases and J shed 0 bases, with 15 bases lying between them.

The gene calls are TRBV7-9 and TRBJ2-2, with D possibly being TRBD1 (5 bases). V was pared by 2 bases and J by 6 bases, with 7 bases between. CDR3 size: 13 residues. Germline loops: CDR1 SEHNR, CDR2 FQNEAQ (reference sequence). The chain's CDR3 is CASSLPGPGELFF. The CDR3 DNA reads as TGTGCCAGCAGCTTACCAGGGCCCGGGGAGCTGTTTTTT. Filled out from reference TRBV7-9 and TRBJ2-2, the complete variable domain reads DTGVSQNPRHKITKRGQNVTFRCDPISEHNRLYWYRQTLGQGPEFLTYFQNEAQLEKSRLLSDRFSAERPKGSFSTLEIQRTEQGDSAMYLCASSLPGPGELFFGEGSRLTVL.

This clone was seen a single time. This chain joins TRBV19 and TRBJ2-1; D is possibly TRBD2 (6 bases). Germline CDR1 reads LNHDA; CDR2 reads SQIVND (reference sequence). V was trimmed by 0 bases and J by 1 base, leaving 13 bases between them. The CDR3 is made up of 17 amino acids. Here the CDR3 reads CASSIDFGTPSYNEQFF. CDR3 nucleotides: TGTGCCAGTAGTATAGATTTCGGGACTCCATCCTACAATGAGCAGTTCTTC.

This clone has only one observation. This chain joins TRBV3-1 (or the pseudogene TRBV3-2) and TRBJ2-1; 13 bases fit TRBD2. CDR3 length equals 14 residues. With 6 bases clipped from V and 7 bases from J, the junction kept 3 bases outside the gene matches. Germline values: CDR1 LGHDT, CDR2 YNNKEL (reference sequence). The CDR3 DNA is TGTGCCAGCAGGGGACTAGCGGGGACTAATGAGCAGTTCTTC. The encoded protein is CASRGLAGTNEQFF.

The chain links TRBV11-2 to TRBJ1-4; TRBD1 agrees at 9 bases. The V gene end was trimmed by 6 bases and the J gene end by 6 bases; junction bases not matched to a gene: 8. Germline-derived CDR1 and CDR2 are SGHAT and FQNNGV. The CDR3 covers 15 residues. The CDR3 reads CASRPPGTGHEKLFF. The CDR3 bases are TGTGCCAGCAGACCCCCCGGGACAGGGCATGAAAAACTGTTTTTT.

The chain couples TRBV7-2 to TRBJ2-5; perhaps TRBD2 as D (5 bases). Germline V gene sequence: CDR1 SGHTA, CDR2 FQGNSA. This CDR3 has 15 residues. V dropped 5 bases and J dropped 4 bases, with 17 bases sitting between them. DNA for the CDR3: TGTGCCAGCAGCCAGAGGTGGCTAGCCGGAGAGACCCAGTACTTC. As protein: CASSQRWLAGETQYF.

The CDR3 reads CASREGMRSGDEAFF. The DNA of the CDR3 is TGTGCCAGCAGGGAAGGGATGCGGTCCGGAGATGAAGCTTTCTTT. The gene calls are TRBV28 and TRBJ1-1; D is undetermined. Germline loops: CDR1 MDHEN, CDR2 SYDVKM. This CDR3 spans 15 amino acids. Trimming removed 6 bases from V and 7 bases from J, with 21 bases in between.

The chain has TRBV28 and TRBJ2-7; TRBD1 matches 7 bases. CDR1 MDHEN and CDR2 SYDVKM come from the germline V gene. The CDR3 spans 16 residues. The ends lost 2 bases at V and 6 bases at J; junction bases unmatched: 13. The CDR3 protein is CASSLTYDREWFEQYF. The CDR3 DNA reads TGTGCCAGCAGTTTAACCTATGACAGGGAATGGTTCGAGCAGTACTTC.

The V and J genes are TRBV27 and TRBJ2-6, with unresolved D. Germline V lookup: CDR1 MNHEY, CDR2 SMNVEV (reference sequence). The CDR3 has 17 amino acids. Trimming cost V 3 bases and J 2 bases, with 14 bases left between them. The CDR3 sequence is CASSFRLVTTGANVLTF. CDR3 nucleotide sequence: TGTGCCAGCAGTTTCCGTCTAGTGACCACTGGGGCCAACGTCCTGACTTTC.

The CDR3 sequence is CASSGGQGDEQYF. CDR3 sequence (DNA): TGCGCCAGCAGCGGGGGACAGGGGGACGAGCAGTACTTC. The chain links TRBV5-1 to TRBJ2-7, with TRBD1 matching over 11 bases. Trimming removed 4 bases from V and 5 bases from J; junction bases left unmatched: 2. The CDR3 has 13 amino acids. The germline V gene encodes CDR1 SGHRS and CDR2 YFSETQ.

Only a few counts were recorded for this clone. This chain joins TRBV28 and TRBJ1-6; D is ambiguous. CDR1 is MDHEN and CDR2 is SYDVKM in the germline V gene. This CDR3 comprises 16 residues. With 2 bases removed from V and 8 bases from J, the gap between germline ends came to 16 bases. The CDR3 DNA reads as TGTGCCAGCAGTTTAACGGTTGTCGCCATCGATTCACCCCTCCACTTT. Its translation is CASSLTVVAIDSPLHF. Full variable domain (missing parts from reference TRBV28 and TRBJ1-6): DVKVTQSSRYLVKRTGEKVFLECVQDMDHENMFWYRQDPGLGLRLIYFSYDVKMKEKGDIPEGYSVSREKKERFSLILESASTNQTSMYLCASSLTVVAIDSPLHFGNGTRLTVT.

The J gene is TRBJ2-3, the V gene TRBV11-1; perhaps TRBD1 as D (6 bases). CDR3 length: 15 amino acids. The germline V and J ends were trimmed by 2 bases and 3 bases, with 12 bases remaining between them. Germline CDR1 reads SGHAT; CDR2 reads FQDESV (reference sequence). CDR3 sequence: CASSLMTGPTDTQYF. In DNA, the CDR3 is TGTGCCAGCAGCTTAATGACAGGCCCGACAGATACGCAGTATTTT. Based on the CDR3 plus reference TRBV11-1 and TRBJ2-3, the full variable domain is EAEVAQSPRYKITEKSQAVAFWCDPISGHATLYWYRQILGQGPELLVQFQDESVVDDSQLPKDRFSAERLKGVDSTLKIQPAELGDSAMYLCASSLMTGPTDTQYFGPGTRLTVL.

This chain joins TRBV19 and TRBJ1-6; D remains unclear. The CDR3 is made up of 14 amino acids. Per germline, CDR1 LNHDA and CDR2 SQIVND (reference sequence). V lost 7 bases, J lost 4 bases, and 11 bases lay in between. CDR3 in DNA: TGTGCCAGTACGGAGAGGCCTTATAATTCACCCCTCCACTTT. This encodes CASTERPYNSPLHF. The variable domain in full, with the rest retrieved from reference TRBV19 and TRBJ1-6, is DGGITQSPKYLFRKEGQNVTLSCEQNLNHDAMYWYRQDPGQGLRLIYYSQIVNDFQKGDIAEGYSVSREKKESFPLTVTSAQKNPTAFYLCASTERPYNSPLHFGNGTRLTVT.

The rearrangement uses TRBV7-9 and TRBJ2-7; 11 nucleotides line up with TRBD1. The CDR3 has 15 amino acids. Unmatched junction bases numbered 8, after V lost 5 bases and J lost 5 bases. Per the germline V gene, CDR1 is SEHNR and CDR2 is FQNEAQ (reference sequence). The CDR3 reads CASSLRTGGIDEQYF. The CDR3, as DNA: TGTGCCAGCAGCCTCCGGACAGGGGGCATCGACGAGCAGTACTTC.

The rearrangement joins TRBV9 to TRBJ1-1, with D perhaps matching TRBD1 (6 bases). This CDR3 is built from 15 residues. Trimming cost V 3 bases and J 1 base, with 13 bases left between them. Looked up from germline, CDR1 is SGDLS and CDR2 is YYNGEE. The CDR3 DNA sequence: TGTGCCAGCAGCGGAAATGGGGGGCGGAACACTGAAGCTTTCTTT. Its protein product is CASSGNGGRNTEAFF.

The V call is TRBV5-1, the J call TRBJ1-3; D remains unclear. V lost 0 bases to trimming and J lost 2 bases, with 6 bases between them. The CDR3 is made up of 14 amino acids. Germline loops: CDR1 SGHRS, CDR2 YFSETQ. Here the CDR3 DNA reads TGCGCCAGCAGCTTGGGGGCGGCTGGAAACACCATATATTTT. Its translation: CASSLGAAGNTIYF. Combining the CDR3 with reference TRBV5-1 and TRBJ1-3 gives the whole variable domain KAGVTQTPRYLIKTRGQQVTLSCSPISGHRSVSWYQQTPGQGLQFLFEYFSETQRNKGNFPGRFSGRQFSNSRSEMNVSTLELGDSALYLCASSLGAAGNTIYFGEGSWLTVV.

The J gene is TRBJ2-3, the V gene TRBV3-1 (or the pseudogene TRBV3-2); 8 bases are shared with TRBD2. Per the germline V gene, CDR1 is LGHDT and CDR2 is YNNKEL (reference sequence). After removal of 2 bases from V and 4 bases from J, the junction contained 5 bases not matched to a gene. The CDR3 sequence is 15 residues long. The CDR3 DNA sequence: TGTGCCAGCAGCCAAAGGGCGGGAGGCTCAGATACGCAGTATTTT. This codes for CASSQRAGGSDTQYF.

The gene calls are TRBV7-3 and TRBJ2-3; 14 nucleotides line up with TRBD2. Germline CDR1 reads SGHTA; CDR2 reads FQGTGA. The V segment lost 0 bases and the J segment 3 bases; nucleotides outside the gene matches: 8. The CDR3 runs to 19 residues. This CDR3 reads CASSLTTSGRAKGTDTQYF. The CDR3 region has the DNA TGTGCCAGCAGCTTAACGACTAGCGGGAGGGCCAAGGGGACAGATACGCAGTATTTT.

V gene TRBV19 combines with J gene TRBJ1-4, with D possibly matching TRBD1 (6 bases). CDR1 and CDR2 from the germline V gene are LNHDA and SQIVND (reference sequence). The V gene lost 7 bases and the J gene lost 5 bases, with 11 bases spanning the gap. This CDR3 contains 13 residues. CDR3 nucleotides: TGTGCCAGTACCGTGGGACAAAATGAAAAACTGTTTTTT. It yields the protein CASTVGQNEKLFF.